Listed below are T cell receptor beta chains from one sample, sequenced in a study of blood T cell repertoires in COVID-19. Measured with immunoSEQ multiplex PCR; TCRdb has only the in-frame clones, and not every one. This table has tens of thousands of clones, approximately 88% appearing once. The sequencing input was peripheral blood. Every receptor here comes from a woman aged 70 to 79 with active COVID-19. Each CDR3 is given with its conserved first and last residue. Each record gives: clone size, J gene, D gene, V gene, CDR3 DNA, CDR3 protein. The D gene is left open where the match is weak. Only some rows state a clone size, as once, few, many or a class for expanded clones.

once | TRBJ1-6 | TRBD1 | TRBV5-1 | TGCGCCAGCAGCCTAGGACAGGGTAATTCACCCCTCCACTTT | CASSLGQGNSPLHF
. | TRBJ1-3 | . | TRBV19 | TGTGCCAGTAGTATCGGACAACTGGGAGGAAACACCATATATTTT | CASSIGQLGGNTIYF
. | TRBJ1-1 | . | TRBV6-5 | TGTGCCAGCAGTTACTCGTTCCGGGGTTCCACTGAAGCTTTCTTT | CASSYSFRGSTEAFF
hyperexpanded | TRBJ1-1 | . | TRBV5-6 | TGTGCCAGCAGCTTGGACTTCACTGAAGCTTTCTTT | CASSLDFTEAFF
. | TRBJ2-3 | TRBD2 | TRBV18 | TGTGCCAGCTCACCACTCCCAGCGGGGGCGGGGGATACGCAGTATTTT | CASSPLPAGAGDTQYF
. | TRBJ1-5 | . | TRBV27 | TGTGCCAGCAGAACTGGCGGGCAGCCCCAGCATTTT | CASRTGGQPQHF
. | TRBJ1-6 | . | TRBV27 | TGTGCCAGCAGTTTACGACCGGCGCAGGGGCTTAATTCACCCCTCCACTTT | CASSLRPAQGLNSPLHF
. | TRBJ2-7 | TRBD1 | TRBV6-5 | TGTGCCAGCAGTCCGGGGGACAGGGGTTACGAGCAGTACTTC | CASSPGDRGYEQYF
. | TRBJ1-2 | . | TRBV5-6 | TGTGCCAGCAGCTTGGGCCCGCAGGGAGGAGATGGCTACACCTTC | CASSLGPQGGDGYTF
. | TRBJ2-3 | . | TRBV3-1/TRBV3-2 | TGTGCCAGCAGCCTCCGGACTAGCACAGATACGCAGTATTTT | CASSLRTSTDTQYF
. | TRBJ2-1 | . | TRBV7-2 | TGTGCCAGCTGTTTTAGCTACGGGGACAATGAGCAGTTCTTC | CASCFSYGDNEQFF
. | TRBJ2-7 | TRBD2 | TRBV7-2 | TGTGCCAGCAGCTTAGCGCCAGCGGGGGGGGAGCAGTACTTC | CASSLAPAGGEQYF
. | TRBJ2-5 | . | TRBV29-1 | TGCAGCGTTGAATTGCGGAGGTACCAAGAGACCCAGTACTTC | CSVELRRYQETQYF
. | TRBJ1-1 | TRBD1 | TRBV18 | TGTGCCAGCTCACCAACAGGGGTTGACACTGAAGCTTTCTTT | CASSPTGVDTEAFF
once | TRBJ1-1 | . | TRBV4-2 | TGTGCCAGCAGCCAAGTTTCGGAGTGGAACACTGAAGCTTTCTTT | CASSQVSEWNTEAFF
once | TRBJ1-4 | . | TRBV14 | TGTGCCAGCAGCCAAGCCTTGGGAGCAACTAATGAAAAACTGTTTTTT | CASSQALGATNEKLFF
. | TRBJ2-5 | . | TRBV27 | TGTGCCAGCAAGGAGGACAGCCCTGTCGAGACCCAGTACTTC | CASKEDSPVETQYF
. | TRBJ2-1 | . | TRBV28 | TGTGCCAGCAGTTTCCTGGGGGGGCGAAGGAATGAGCAGTTCTTC | CASSFLGGRRNEQFF
. | TRBJ2-2 | TRBD1 | TRBV27 | TGTGCCAGCAGCTACCCCCCGGACAGGGGTAGCGGGGAGCTGTTTTTT | CASSYPPDRGSGELFF
. | TRBJ1-6 | . | TRBV7-2 | TGTGCCAGCAGCTTAGTTGTCGGGGGGCGTAATTCACCCCTCCACTTT | CASSLVVGGRNSPLHF
. | TRBJ1-2 | . | TRBV7-8 | TGTGCCAGCAGCTTAGGAATAGGGAGGAACTATGGCTACACCTTC | CASSLGIGRNYGYTF
. | TRBJ2-6 | TRBD2 | TRBV15 | TGTGCCACCAGCAGAGGTCGCGGGGGAACTCTAGGGGCCAACGTCCTGACTTTC | CATSRGRGGTLGANVLTF
. | TRBJ1-6 | . | TRBV7-3 | TGTGCCAGCAGCCCCGCCGGGGTACGTAATTCACCCCTCCACTTT | CASSPAGVRNSPLHF
. | TRBJ1-4 | TRBD1 | TRBV15 | TGTGCCACCAGCAGACTCACAGGGGGGGGTGAAAAACTGTTTTTT | CATSRLTGGGEKLFF
few | TRBJ2-7 | TRBD2 | TRBV4-1 | TGCGCCAGCAGCCAGGGACTAGCGGGGGCCAGACCCTACGAGCAGTACTTC | CASSQGLAGARPYEQYF
. | TRBJ1-4 | . | TRBV9 | TGTGCCAGCAGCGTAGAATTGGTGGACACGGGCGAAAAACTGTTTTTT | CASSVELVDTGEKLFF
. | TRBJ2-3 | TRBD2 | TRBV2 | TGTGCCAGCAGTGAACGGGCTAGCGGGGGGAGAAGCACAGATACGCAGTATTTT | CASSERASGGRSTDTQYF
once | TRBJ1-2 | TRBD1 | TRBV7-2 | TGTGCCAGCAGCGAACGGGGACAGGGGGCGGGTGGCTACACCTTC | CASSERGQGAGGYTF
once | TRBJ1-6 | . | TRBV5-1 | TGCGCCAGCAGTCGCCGGGATGACAATTCACCCCTCCACTTT | CASSRRDDNSPLHF
. | TRBJ2-5 | . | TRBV7-2 | TGTGCCAGCAGCCCCTCTGGGACTTTAGAGACCCAGTACTTC | CASSPSGTLETQYF
. | TRBJ2-7 | . | TRBV19 | TGTGCCAGTAGTGACAGGAACCCCTCCTACGAGCAGTACTTC | CASSDRNPSYEQYF
. | TRBJ2-7 | TRBD1 | TRBV15 | TGTGCCACCAGCAGAGATCGGAGGGACAGGGGGTACGAGCAGTACTTC | CATSRDRRDRGYEQYF
. | TRBJ1-4 | TRBD1 | TRBV4-1 | TGCGCCAGCAGCGATAGACAGGGTGAAAAACTGTTTTTT | CASSDRQGEKLFF
. | TRBJ2-7 | . | TRBV23-1 | TGCGCCAGCAGTCAATCGCAACTCCTTTCCTACGAGCAGTACTTC | CASSQSQLLSYEQYF
. | TRBJ1-1 | TRBD1 | TRBV9 | TGTGCCAGCAGCGTAGTCGGACAGGGGATGGCTGAAGCTTTCTTT | CASSVVGQGMAEAFF
. | TRBJ2-3 | TRBD2 | TRBV7-2 | TGTGCCAGCAGTTGGGAACTAGCGGGGGGGCCGGGAGATACGCAGTATTTT | CASSWELAGGPGDTQYF
few | TRBJ1-5 | TRBD1 | TRBV6-5 | TGTGCCAGCAGTTCGCGGACAGGGAATCAGCCCCAGCATTTT | CASSSRTGNQPQHF
. | TRBJ2-7 | . | TRBV12-3/TRBV12-4 | TGTGCCAGCAGGTCCACCTCGGGGGTCGAGCAGTACTTC | CASRSTSGVEQYF
. | TRBJ2-5 | . | TRBV12-3/TRBV12-4 | TGTGCCCCCCCTAAAGAGACCCAGTACTTC | CAPPKETQYF
few | TRBJ2-7 | TRBD1 | TRBV29-1 | TGCAGCGCGGGACAGGGGAACGAGCAGTACTTC | CSAGQGNEQYF
. | TRBJ1-1 | TRBD1 | TRBV23-1 | TGCGCCAGCAGGCCGGGACAGCCCTTATGCGGCACTGAAGCTTTCTTT | CASRPGQPLCGTEAFF
. | TRBJ2-1 | . | TRBV28 | TGTGCCAGCAGCCCAACTCAGGGATTCAGGTACAATGAGCAGTTCTTC | CASSPTQGFRYNEQFF
. | TRBJ1-2 | . | TRBV6-6 | TGTGCCAGCAGTTACTCGATGGCAGGTCGAGGGTTTGGCTACACCTTC | CASSYSMAGRGFGYTF
once | TRBJ1-2 | . | TRBV3-1/TRBV3-2 | TGTGCCAGCAGCCAAGGTCAGGGAAGAGGCTACACCTTC | CASSQGQGRGYTF
. | TRBJ2-3 | TRBD2 | TRBV11-2 | TGTGCCAGCGGACCTGGGACTAGCGGGGGCACAGATACGCAGTATTTT | CASGPGTSGGTDTQYF
. | TRBJ2-7 | TRBD1 | TRBV14 | TGTGCCAGCTGGAAAACAGGGGACTCCTACGAGCAGTACTTC | CASWKTGDSYEQYF
. | TRBJ2-1 | . | TRBV7-3 | TGTGCCAGCAGCTTAACCCGGGTGGCCGAGCAGTTCTTC | CASSLTRVAEQFF
. | TRBJ2-2 | . | TRBV7-2 | TGTGCCAGCAGCCCCGTCAGTCTAGCGCCCACCGGGGAGCTGTTTTTT | CASSPVSLAPTGELFF
. | TRBJ2-3 | TRBD1 | TRBV3-1/TRBV3-2 | TGTGCCAGCAGCCAGACAGGGTCCGGTACGCAGTATTTT | CASSQTGSGTQYF
. | TRBJ1-5 | TRBD1 | TRBV27 | TGTGCCAGCAGCGGGACAGGGAAAAGGTATAGCAATCAGCCCCAGCATTTT | CASSGTGKRYSNQPQHF
. | TRBJ2-7 | . | TRBV18 | TGTGCCAGCTCCCCGGACAGAAAAGGGGACGAGCAGTACTTC | CASSPDRKGDEQYF
. | TRBJ1-1 | . | TRBV12-3/TRBV12-4 | TGTGCCAGCAGTTCACAGATTGAAGCTTTCTTT | CASSSQIEAFF
. | TRBJ1-4 | . | TRBV19 | TGTGCCAGTAGTATAGTAAGGACGGGGATGGAAGAAAAACTGTTTTTT | CASSIVRTGMEEKLFF
. | TRBJ2-1 | TRBD2 | TRBV24-1 | TGTGCCACCAGTGACCCTAGACTAGCGGGGGACCTACACAATGAGCAGTTCTTC | CATSDPRLAGDLHNEQFF
. | TRBJ1-2 | . | TRBV30 | TGTGCCTGGAACCCCGGGGGGGAGGCTAACTATGGCTACACCTTC | CAWNPGGEANYGYTF
. | TRBJ2-5 | . | TRBV5-1 | TGCGCCAGCAGCTCTTCAGGGGGGATGGAGACCCAGTACTTC | CASSSSGGMETQYF
. | TRBJ2-2 | TRBD2 | TRBV5-1 | TGCGCCAGCAGCTTGTCGAGCGGGGGAAACACCGGGGAGCTGTTTTTT | CASSLSSGGNTGELFF
. | TRBJ2-2 | . | TRBV5-1 | TGCGCCAGCAGCTTCCAGTCCGCGAACACCGGGGAGCTGTTTTTT | CASSFQSANTGELFF
. | TRBJ2-1 | TRBD2 | TRBV27 | TGTGCCAGCAGTTCTTTAGCGGGGGGGTCCTACAATGAGCAGTTCTTC | CASSSLAGGSYNEQFF